This is a list of T cell receptor beta chains from one sample in a study of breast tumors, draining lymph nodes, adjacent tissues. In TCRdb, the multiplex PCR reads were re-called with MiXCR into one record per CDR3 protein. The table includes about 12,000 distinct CDR3 sequences, roughly 34% detected once. Source material: breast tumor tissue. The receptors stem from a female donor with breast cancer. Some clones in this sample may be carry-over from other donors' samples. The CDR3 runs from the conserved cysteine through the conserved F or W. D genes are given only for firm matches. A row's size may be missing; if present it is once, few, many or a size class.

CDR3nt: TGCAGTTGCGGACAAGTCTACGAGCAGTACTTC
CDR3aa: CSCGQVYEQYF
d_gene: -
abundance: medium-sized
v_gene: TRBV20-1
j_gene: TRBJ2-7

CDR3nt: TGTGCCAGCAGTTACTCGGAAACAGATACGCAGTATTTT
CDR3aa: CASSYSETDTQYF
d_gene: -
abundance: many
v_gene: TRBV6-6
j_gene: TRBJ2-3

CDR3nt: TGTGCCAGTAGCGGACTAGCGGGCCAAAACAATGAGCAGTTCTTC
CDR3aa: CASSGLAGQNNEQFF
d_gene: TRBD2
abundance: many
v_gene: TRBV19
j_gene: TRBJ2-1

CDR3nt: TGTGCCAGCAGTTTACCGACAGTCCTGGGGAATGAGCAGTTCTTC
CDR3aa: CASSLPTVLGNEQFF
d_gene: -
abundance: many
v_gene: TRBV28
j_gene: TRBJ2-1

CDR3nt: TGTGCCAGTAGTATCAGAACCGCCCAGGGCCGCAATCAGCCCCAGCATTTT
CDR3aa: CASSIRTAQGRNQPQHF
d_gene: -
abundance: -
v_gene: TRBV19
j_gene: TRBJ1-5

CDR3nt: TGTGCCAGCAGCCCCGAGGTAGGGACAGATACGCAGTATTTT
CDR3aa: CASSPEVGTDTQYF
d_gene: -
abundance: many
v_gene: TRBV7-8
j_gene: TRBJ2-3

CDR3nt: TGTGCCAGCAGTCGGTTCCCTGGACAGGGGGCCTCTGGGGCCAACGTCCTGACTTTC
CDR3aa: CASSRFPGQGASGANVLTF
d_gene: TRBD1
abundance: once
v_gene: TRBV6-5
j_gene: TRBJ2-6

CDR3nt: TGTGCCAGCCACTTAGCGGGGGGGTACAATGAGCAGTTCTTC
CDR3aa: CASHLAGGYNEQFF
d_gene: TRBD2
abundance: many
v_gene: TRBV5-8
j_gene: TRBJ2-1

CDR3nt: TGCAGTGCTCGTACACTAGCGGGTGACATTATGGGCACAGATACGCAGTATTTT
CDR3aa: CSARTLAGDIMGTDTQYF
d_gene: TRBD2
abundance: -
v_gene: TRBV20-1
j_gene: TRBJ2-3

CDR3nt: TGTGCCAGCAGCTTTAATCCGAACACTGAAGCTTTCTTT
CDR3aa: CASSFNPNTEAFF
d_gene: -
abundance: few
v_gene: TRBV14
j_gene: TRBJ1-1

CDR3nt: TGTGCCAGCAGCTTGGGGTTGAGGGCAGATACGCAGTATTTT
CDR3aa: CASSLGLRADTQYF
d_gene: -
abundance: -
v_gene: TRBV5-6
j_gene: TRBJ2-3

CDR3nt: TGCGCCAGCAGCCAGTTGGGACTCAGCGAGCAGTACTTC
CDR3aa: CASSQLGLSEQYF
d_gene: -
abundance: -
v_gene: TRBV4-1
j_gene: TRBJ2-7

CDR3nt: TGTGCCAGCAGCTTAGGGTTGGGGCCCTACAATGAGCAGTTCTTC
CDR3aa: CASSLGLGPYNEQFF
d_gene: -
abundance: medium-sized
v_gene: TRBV7-2
j_gene: TRBJ2-1

CDR3nt: TGTGCCAGCAGCCCGGTATTAGCGGTACAAGAGACCCAGTACTTC
CDR3aa: CASSPVLAVQETQYF
d_gene: -
abundance: -
v_gene: TRBV7-9
j_gene: TRBJ2-5

CDR3nt: TGCAGTGCTAGAGTTCGGGGGGTTGGACCAGATACGCAGTATTTT
CDR3aa: CSARVRGVGPDTQYF
d_gene: TRBD2
abundance: -
v_gene: TRBV20-1
j_gene: TRBJ2-3

CDR3nt: TGTGCCAGCCGCACTAGCGGGAGTTGGGGTGAGCAGTTCTTC
CDR3aa: CASRTSGSWGEQFF
d_gene: TRBD2
abundance: many
v_gene: TRBV6-5
j_gene: TRBJ2-1

CDR3nt: TGTGCCAGCAGCTCGACCGGGACTCGAGTCCACAATGAGCAGTTCTTC
CDR3aa: CASSSTGTRVHNEQFF
d_gene: -
abundance: many
v_gene: TRBV3-1
j_gene: TRBJ2-1

CDR3nt: TGTGCCAGCAGTTTAGTTGGGACCAACGTCCTGACTTTC
CDR3aa: CASSLVGTNVLTF
d_gene: -
abundance: -
v_gene: TRBV27
j_gene: TRBJ2-6

CDR3nt: TGTGCCAGCAGTGAGACAGTGAATGAAAAACTGGTTTTT
CDR3aa: CASSETVNEKLVF
d_gene: -
abundance: -
v_gene: TRBV6-1
j_gene: TRBJ1-4

CDR3nt: TGCAGCGTTGAAGGTTGGAGTCGGAACACCATATATTTT
CDR3aa: CSVEGWSRNTIYF
d_gene: -
abundance: -
v_gene: TRBV29-1
j_gene: TRBJ1-3

CDR3nt: TGTGCCAGCAGTGAGTACAGGGCTAATGAGCAGTTCTTC
CDR3aa: CASSEYRANEQFF
d_gene: -
abundance: few
v_gene: TRBV6-1
j_gene: TRBJ2-1

CDR3nt: TGTGCCAGCAGCGGCCGGGACAGCTCCTACAATGAGCAGTTCTTC
CDR3aa: CASSGRDSSYNEQFF
d_gene: TRBD1
abundance: medium-sized
v_gene: TRBV9
j_gene: TRBJ2-1

CDR3nt: TGCGCCAGCAGCCAAGTACCCTCGGACTGGAGGGTGGAGCAGTACTTC
CDR3aa: CASSQVPSDWRVEQYF
d_gene: -
abundance: -
v_gene: TRBV4-1
j_gene: TRBJ2-7

CDR3nt: TGCGCCAGCAGCTTGGATCTCTCCCCGGAGCAGTTCTTC
CDR3aa: CASSLDLSPEQFF
d_gene: -
abundance: many
v_gene: TRBV5-1
j_gene: TRBJ2-1

CDR3nt: TGCAGTGCTAGGGGGACTAGCGGGGGAGGTGAGCAGTTCTTC
CDR3aa: CSARGTSGGGEQFF
d_gene: TRBD2
abundance: many
v_gene: TRBV20-1
j_gene: TRBJ2-1

CDR3nt: TGTGCCAGCAGCCAAGATTCGTCGGTCGGCAGCGGGCCACACACAGATACGCAGTATTTT
CDR3aa: CASSQDSSVGSGPHTDTQYF
d_gene: -
abundance: many
v_gene: TRBV4-2
j_gene: TRBJ2-3

CDR3nt: TGCAGTGCTAGCGGGGGGACTAGCGGGGGCCGAGATGAGCAGTTCTTC
CDR3aa: CSASGGTSGGRDEQFF
d_gene: TRBD2
abundance: -
v_gene: TRBV20-1
j_gene: TRBJ2-1

CDR3nt: TGCAGTGCCTTGGACAGGGGCGATGAGCAGTTCTTC
CDR3aa: CSALDRGDEQFF
d_gene: TRBD1
abundance: -
v_gene: TRBV20-1
j_gene: TRBJ2-1

CDR3nt: TGCAGTGCTAAGACTAACTTCTACGAGCAGTACTTC
CDR3aa: CSAKTNFYEQYF
d_gene: -
abundance: medium-sized
v_gene: TRBV20-1
j_gene: TRBJ2-7

CDR3nt: TGCAGTGCTAGAGGATTAGACAGGGCGGAGACCCAGTACTTC
CDR3aa: CSARGLDRAETQYF
d_gene: TRBD1
abundance: many
v_gene: TRBV20-1
j_gene: TRBJ2-5

CDR3nt: TGCAGTGCTAGATGGAGGGAGGCTGAAGCTTTCTTT
CDR3aa: CSARWREAEAFF
d_gene: -
abundance: -
v_gene: TRBV20-1
j_gene: TRBJ1-1

CDR3nt: TGTGCCAGCAGTCTCCGCCGTGGGGCCAACGTCCTGACTTTC
CDR3aa: CASSLRRGANVLTF
d_gene: -
abundance: many
v_gene: TRBV12-3/TRBV12-4
j_gene: TRBJ2-6

CDR3nt: TGTGCCAGCAGTGAATCCCGGGGACGGAGTGAAAAACTGTTTTTT
CDR3aa: CASSESRGRSEKLFF
d_gene: -
abundance: many
v_gene: TRBV2
j_gene: TRBJ1-4

CDR3nt: TGTGCCAGCAGTGAAATTTCCGGGCGGCAGCCCCAGCATTTT
CDR3aa: CASSEISGRQPQHF
d_gene: -
abundance: -
v_gene: TRBV2
j_gene: TRBJ1-5

CDR3nt: TGTGCCAGCAGCCAAGTAGGGCAGAAGGGCTACACCTTC
CDR3aa: CASSQVGQKGYTF
d_gene: -
abundance: many
v_gene: TRBV3-1
j_gene: TRBJ1-2

CDR3nt: TGTGCCAGCAGCCTAGCCGGGACAGTCACCTTC
CDR3aa: CASSLAGTVTF
d_gene: TRBD1
abundance: medium-sized
v_gene: TRBV7-9
j_gene: TRBJ1-2

CDR3nt: TGTGCCAGCAGTTTGGGGGGACAGAACAGCTTCTACTATGGCTACACCTTC
CDR3aa: CASSLGGQNSFYYGYTF
d_gene: TRBD1
abundance: many
v_gene: TRBV28
j_gene: TRBJ1-2

CDR3nt: TGCGCCAGCAGCCTCGGACTATCCCAAGAGACCCAGTACTTC
CDR3aa: CASSLGLSQETQYF
d_gene: -
abundance: -
v_gene: TRBV5-1
j_gene: TRBJ2-5

CDR3nt: TGTGCCAGCAGCCCAGGGTCGACTAGAAGTGGTGAGCAGTTCTTC
CDR3aa: CASSPGSTRSGEQFF
d_gene: -
abundance: -
v_gene: TRBV4-2
j_gene: TRBJ2-1

CDR3nt: TGTGCCAGCAGTTTCGCGGGAGCCTACGAGCAGTACTTC
CDR3aa: CASSFAGAYEQYF
d_gene: TRBD2
abundance: -
v_gene: TRBV27
j_gene: TRBJ2-7

CDR3nt: TGCAGTGCTAGAGCCGGGCTAGCGGGGGGTTTAAGCACAGATACGCAGTATTTT
CDR3aa: CSARAGLAGGLSTDTQYF
d_gene: TRBD2
abundance: many
v_gene: TRBV20-1
j_gene: TRBJ2-3

CDR3nt: TGCGCCAGCAGCTTCGTAGGGGGAACATACAATGAGCAGTTCTTC
CDR3aa: CASSFVGGTYNEQFF
d_gene: -
abundance: many
v_gene: TRBV5-1
j_gene: TRBJ2-1

CDR3nt: TGTGCCAGCAGACCCGACACCGATCAGCCCCAGCATTTT
CDR3aa: CASRPDTDQPQHF
d_gene: -
abundance: many
v_gene: TRBV6-5
j_gene: TRBJ1-5

CDR3nt: TGTGCCAGCAGCCACCGGACTAGCGGGAGTAATGAGCAGTTCTTC
CDR3aa: CASSHRTSGSNEQFF
d_gene: TRBD2
abundance: medium-sized
v_gene: TRBV3-1
j_gene: TRBJ2-1

CDR3nt: TGTGCCAGCAGTTATGGGACAGTGCTTAACTATGGCTACACCTTC
CDR3aa: CASSYGTVLNYGYTF
d_gene: TRBD1
abundance: many
v_gene: TRBV6-5
j_gene: TRBJ1-2

CDR3nt: TGTGCCAGCAGAAACACGGACAGGGGGCACGAGCAGTACTTC
CDR3aa: CASRNTDRGHEQYF
d_gene: TRBD1
abundance: -
v_gene: TRBV12-3/TRBV12-4
j_gene: TRBJ2-7

CDR3nt: TGCAGTGCTAGAGATCCCCGGGGGGGCAATCAGCCCCAGCATTTT
CDR3aa: CSARDPRGGNQPQHF
d_gene: -
abundance: once
v_gene: TRBV20-1
j_gene: TRBJ1-5

CDR3nt: TGTGCCAGCAGTGATCGCTTAGGCAATGAGCAGTTCTTC
CDR3aa: CASSDRLGNEQFF
d_gene: -
abundance: medium-sized
v_gene: TRBV25-1
j_gene: TRBJ2-1

CDR3nt: TGTGCCAGCAGTGAACGACACCACAATGAGCAGTTCTTC
CDR3aa: CASSERHHNEQFF
d_gene: -
abundance: many
v_gene: TRBV6-1
j_gene: TRBJ2-1

CDR3nt: TGTGCCATCAGACGCGACGGCAATCAGCCCCAGCATTTT
CDR3aa: CAIRRDGNQPQHF
d_gene: -
abundance: many
v_gene: TRBV10-3
j_gene: TRBJ1-5